A selection of T cell receptor beta chains follows, all from one sample in a study of blood T cell repertoires in COVID-19. The repertoire was sequenced with immunoSEQ multiplex PCR; TCRdb's copy has only in-frame clones and lacks some. The sample shows roughly 40,000 clones, 90% to 95% of them seen only once. Sequencing was carried out using peripheral blood. The origin of the receptors is a man aged 45-60 years with COVID-19, enrolled during active disease. Each CDR3 is given with its conserved first and last residue. Each record gives: D gene, V gene, J gene, clone size, CDR3 DNA, CDR3 protein. A D gene is named only where the DNA matches it firmly. Clone size appears in some rows only: once, few, many, or a class for an expanded clone.

>-|TRBV4-1|TRBJ2-3|-
TGCGCCAGCAGCCAAGACCGGGACATGGATACGCAGTATTTT
CASSQDRDMDTQYF
>-|TRBV29-1|TRBJ1-1|-
TGCAGCGTCCTGAGGGGGGAAGCTTTCTTT
CSVLRGEAFF
>TRBD2|TRBV7-2|TRBJ2-7|few
TGTGCCAGCAGCTTAGAGGTCTCTAGCGGGATTAGAAACGAGCAGTACTTC
CASSLEVSSGIRNEQYF
>-|TRBV24-1|TRBJ1-5|once
TGTGCCACCAGTGCGCGGGGTAGCAATCAGCCCCAGCATTTT
CATSARGSNQPQHF
>-|TRBV9|TRBJ2-7|few
TGTGCCAGCAGCTCCTTGGGGGGGGCTAGCTCCTACGAGCAGTACTTC
CASSSLGGASSYEQYF
>-|TRBV7-2|TRBJ2-2|-
TGTGCCAGCAGTAGCTGGGGCGGGAACACCGGGGAGCTGTTTTTT
CASSSWGGNTGELFF
>-|TRBV2|TRBJ1-1|-
TGTGCCAGCAGTGATCTGGTTAGGAACACTGAAGCTTTCTTT
CASSDLVRNTEAFF
>-|TRBV25-1|TRBJ1-2|-
TGTGCCAGCAGACTCCACTATGGCTACACCTTC
CASRLHYGYTF
>TRBD2|TRBV6-2/TRBV6-3|TRBJ2-1|-
TGTGCCAGCAGTTTCCAAGCGGGAGGTGAGCAGTTCTTC
CASSFQAGGEQFF
>TRBD1|TRBV7-9|TRBJ2-7|-
TGTGCCAGCAGCTTAATAGAGGGGGCCGAGCAGTACTTC
CASSLIEGAEQYF
>-|TRBV6-5|TRBJ2-1|-
TGTGCCAGCAGTTCCCAAGCGGGTTTCTACAATGAGCAGTTCTTC
CASSSQAGFYNEQFF
>-|TRBV2|TRBJ2-7|-
TGTGCCAGCTGTGATGGGGGGGGCGGGAATGCCTACGAGCAGTACTTC
CASCDGGGGNAYEQYF